These 7 T cell receptor beta chains came from one sample sequenced in a study of cytomegalovirus exposure and HLA in healthy donors. A multiplex PCR was run with 60 Vbeta primers and 13 Jbeta primers. TCRdb's table, derived via immunoSEQ multiplex PCR, lists solely in-frame clones and lacks some. This sample yields approximately 120,000 clones, of which roughly 68% are seen a single time; around 4% belongs to the top ten. The sequenced sample consisted of PBMCs. The receptor set was obtained from a woman aged 45-65 years in good health and CMV-seropositive.

The chain carries TRBV30 and TRBJ2-1; no clear D. The CDR3 is made up of 14 amino acids. Germline CDR1 is GTSNPN and CDR2 is SVGIG (reference sequence). The germline V and J ends were trimmed by 0 bases and 2 bases, with 8 bases remaining between them. CDR3 protein: CAWSVSLTYNEQFF. CDR3 DNA sequence: TGTGCCTGGAGTGTGAGTTTAACCTACAATGAGCAGTTCTTC. Looking up the rest from reference TRBV30 and TRBJ2-1 gives the full variable domain: SQTIHQWPATLVQPVGSPLSLECTVEGTSNPNLYWYRQAAGRGLQLLFYSVGIGQISSEVPQNLSASRPQDRQFILSSKKLLLSDSGFYLCAWSVSLTYNEQFFGPGTRLTVL.

The chain joins TRBV5-1 to TRBJ2-3, with TRBD2 identical over 8 bases. The CDR3 loop spans 16 amino acids. Germline trimming cut 4 bases from V and 1 base from J; bases unmatched to any gene: 8. From germline, CDR1 is SGHRS and CDR2 YFSETQ. The CDR3: CASSPVGGLGTDTQYF. The CDR3 DNA reads as TGCGCCAGCAGCCCCGTGGGGGGACTAGGCACAGATACGCAGTATTTT.

This CDR3 is CASGRTPGTQYF. CDR3 DNA sequence: TGTGCCAGCGGTAGGACTCCCGGGACCCAGTACTTC. This chain uses TRBV11-2 with TRBJ2-5; a possible D gene is TRBD2 (5 bases). Germline assignment: CDR1 SGHAT and CDR2 FQNNGV. With 8 bases removed from V and 7 bases from J, the gap between germline ends came to 14 bases. CDR3 length: 12 amino acids.

The chain employs TRBV4-1 and TRBJ2-1; 10 nucleotides match TRBD2. Germline CDR1 and CDR2: MGHRA and YSYEKL. The V and J ends lost 6 bases and 1 base, in that order; junction bases with no gene match: 6. CDR3 length equals 16 residues. The CDR3 sequence is CASRHSGGASYNEQFF. CDR3 nucleotides: TGCGCCAGCAGACACAGCGGGGGGGCTTCCTACAATGAGCAGTTCTTC.

This clone was recorded only once. The chain uses TRBV2 and TRBJ1-2; TRBD1 aligns across 9 bases. The CDR3 totals 15 residues. CDR1 and CDR2 (germline): SNHLY, FYNNEI. Trimming removed 0 bases from V and 4 bases from J; junction bases left unmatched: 3. The CDR3: CASSEARDRVYGYTF. In nucleotides, the CDR3 is TGTGCCAGCAGTGAAGCTAGGGACAGGGTCTATGGCTACACCTTC.

The V call is TRBV27, the J call TRBJ2-2, with TRBD2 matching over 7 bases. V lost 6 bases, J lost 1 base, and 11 bases stayed unmatched. The germline V gene encodes CDR1 MNHEY and CDR2 SMNVEV (reference sequence). The CDR3 sequence is 17 residues long. The CDR3 here is CASSLREGLVNTGELFF. The CDR3 bases are TGTGCCAGCAGCCTAAGGGAGGGACTGGTGAACACCGGGGAGCTGTTTTTT.

The J gene is TRBJ2-5, the V gene TRBV6-6; a possible D gene is TRBD2 (5 bases). The germline gives CDR1 MNHNY, CDR2 SVGAGI (reference sequence). The V gene lost 7 bases and the J gene lost 5 bases, with 20 bases spanning the gap. The CDR3 extends over 15 amino acids. The CDR3, as DNA: TGTGCCAGCATCAGTCGGGCGGTTCGAGGGGAGACCCAGTACTTC. Translating gives CASISRAVRGETQYF.